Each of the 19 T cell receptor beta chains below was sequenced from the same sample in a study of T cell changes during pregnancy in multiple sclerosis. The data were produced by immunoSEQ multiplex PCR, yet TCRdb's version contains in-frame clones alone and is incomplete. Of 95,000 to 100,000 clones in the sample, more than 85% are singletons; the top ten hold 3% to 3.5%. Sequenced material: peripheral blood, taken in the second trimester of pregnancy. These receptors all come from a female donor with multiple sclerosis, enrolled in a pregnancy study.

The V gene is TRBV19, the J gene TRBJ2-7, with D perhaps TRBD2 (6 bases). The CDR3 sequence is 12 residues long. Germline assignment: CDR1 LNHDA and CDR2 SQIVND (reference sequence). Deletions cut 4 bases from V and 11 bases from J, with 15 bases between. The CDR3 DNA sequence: TGTGCCAGTAGTACCCTCGGGGGACCGAAGTACTTC. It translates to CASSTLGGPKYF. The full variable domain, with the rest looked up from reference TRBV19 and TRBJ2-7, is DGGITQSPKYLFRKEGQNVTLSCEQNLNHDAMYWYRQDPGQGLRLIYYSQIVNDFQKGDIAEGYSVSREKKESFPLTVTSAQKNPTAFYLCASSTLGGPKYFGPGTRLTVT.

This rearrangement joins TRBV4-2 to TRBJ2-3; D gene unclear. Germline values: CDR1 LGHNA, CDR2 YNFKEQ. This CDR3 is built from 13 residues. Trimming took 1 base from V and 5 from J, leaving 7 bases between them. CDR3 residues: CASSQVVGDTQYF. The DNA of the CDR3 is TGTGCCAGCAGCCAAGTGGTCGGAGATACGCAGTATTTT.

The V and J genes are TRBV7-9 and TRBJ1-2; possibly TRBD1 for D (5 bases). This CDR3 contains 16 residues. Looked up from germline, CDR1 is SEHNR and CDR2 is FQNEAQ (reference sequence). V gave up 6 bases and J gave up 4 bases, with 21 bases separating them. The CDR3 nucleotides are TGTGCCAGCAGTCCCGGCGGCATTACAGGTCTCTATGGCTACACCTTC. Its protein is CASSPGGITGLYGYTF.

The CDR3 loop is CATSTARGRGAYNEQFF. CDR3 bases: TGTGCCACCAGCACCGCGAGAGGGAGGGGCGCCTACAATGAGCAGTTCTTC. This chain joins TRBV15 and TRBJ2-1; 7 bases map to TRBD2. Trimming took 4 bases from V and 2 from J; bases not matched to a gene: 11. The germline gives CDR1 LNHNV, CDR2 YYDKDF (reference sequence). There are 17 residues in the CDR3.

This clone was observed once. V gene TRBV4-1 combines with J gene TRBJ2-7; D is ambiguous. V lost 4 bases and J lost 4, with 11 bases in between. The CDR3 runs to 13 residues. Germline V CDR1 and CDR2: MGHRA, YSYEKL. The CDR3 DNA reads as TGCGCCAGCAGCCCCCTAATGAATTACGAGCAGTACTTC. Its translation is CASSPLMNYEQYF.

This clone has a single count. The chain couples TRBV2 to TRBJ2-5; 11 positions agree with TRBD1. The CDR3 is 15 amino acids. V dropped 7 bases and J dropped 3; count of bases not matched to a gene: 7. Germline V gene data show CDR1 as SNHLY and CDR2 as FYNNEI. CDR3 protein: CASNPDRGPEETQYF. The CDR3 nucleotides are TGTGCCAGCAATCCGGACAGGGGGCCAGAAGAGACCCAGTACTTC.

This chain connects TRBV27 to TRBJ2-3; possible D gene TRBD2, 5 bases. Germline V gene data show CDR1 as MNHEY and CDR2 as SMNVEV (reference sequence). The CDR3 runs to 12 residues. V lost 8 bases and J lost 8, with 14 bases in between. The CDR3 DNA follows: TGTGCCAGCTATTCCCTTGCGGGTACGCAGTATTTT. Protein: CASYSLAGTQYF.

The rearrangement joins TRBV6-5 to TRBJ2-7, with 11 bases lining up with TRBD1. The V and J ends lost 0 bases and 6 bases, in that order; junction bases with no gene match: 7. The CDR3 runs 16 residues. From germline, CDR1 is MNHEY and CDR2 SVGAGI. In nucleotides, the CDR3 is TGTGCCAGCAGTTACTCCCGGACAGGGGGCAGCGCCGAGCAGTACTTC. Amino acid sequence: CASSYSRTGGSAEQYF.

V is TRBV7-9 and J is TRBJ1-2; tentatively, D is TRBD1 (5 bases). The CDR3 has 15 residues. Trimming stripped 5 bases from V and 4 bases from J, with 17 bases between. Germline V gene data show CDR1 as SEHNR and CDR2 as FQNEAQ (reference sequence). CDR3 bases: TGTGCCAGCAGCCCTAGTGGGGCTACCTTCTATGGCTACACCTTC. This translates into CASSPSGATFYGYTF. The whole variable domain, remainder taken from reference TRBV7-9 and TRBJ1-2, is DTGVSQNPRHKITKRGQNVTFRCDPISEHNRLYWYRQTLGQGPEFLTYFQNEAQLEKSRLLSDRFSAERPKGSFSTLEIQRTEQGDSAMYLCASSPSGATFYGYTFGSGTRLTVV.

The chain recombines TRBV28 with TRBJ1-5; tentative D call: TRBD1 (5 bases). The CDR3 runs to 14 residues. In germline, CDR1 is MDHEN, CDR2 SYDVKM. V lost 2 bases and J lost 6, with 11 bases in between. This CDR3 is CASSLMGGGQPQHF. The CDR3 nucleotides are TGTGCCAGCAGTTTAATGGGGGGGGGTCAGCCCCAGCATTTT.

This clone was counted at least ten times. CDR3 sequence (DNA): TGCAGCGTTGAAACAGGGAGTGAAGAGACCCAGTACTTC. This translates into CSVETGSEETQYF. The J gene is TRBJ2-5, the V gene TRBV29-1; D possibly corresponds to TRBD1 (6 bases). Trimming took 2 bases from V and 3 from J, leaving 10 bases between them. The CDR3 extends over 13 amino acids. CDR1 and CDR2 from the germline V gene are SQVTM and ANQGSEA.

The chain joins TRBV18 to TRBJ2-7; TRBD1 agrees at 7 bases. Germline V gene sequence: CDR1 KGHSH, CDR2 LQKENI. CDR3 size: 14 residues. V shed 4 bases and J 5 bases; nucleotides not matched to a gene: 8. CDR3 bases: TGTGCCAGCTCACGTTTTGGACAGGAGGACGAGCAGTACTTC. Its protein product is CASSRFGQEDEQYF.

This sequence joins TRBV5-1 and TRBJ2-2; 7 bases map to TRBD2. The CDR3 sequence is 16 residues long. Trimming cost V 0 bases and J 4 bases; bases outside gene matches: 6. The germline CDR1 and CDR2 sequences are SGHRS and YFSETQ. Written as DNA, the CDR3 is TGCGCCAGCAGCTTGGGCGCGGGAGTTCCCACCGGGGAGCTGTTTTTT. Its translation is CASSLGAGVPTGELFF.

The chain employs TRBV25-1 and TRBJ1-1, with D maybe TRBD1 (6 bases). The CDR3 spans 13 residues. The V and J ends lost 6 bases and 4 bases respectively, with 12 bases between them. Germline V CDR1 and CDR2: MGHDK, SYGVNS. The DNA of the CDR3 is TGTGCCAGCAGGGAAGGGGGGATCACTGAAGCTTTCTTT. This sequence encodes CASREGGITEAFF. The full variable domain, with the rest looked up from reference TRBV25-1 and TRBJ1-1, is EADIYQTPRYLVIGTGKKITLECSQTMGHDKMYWYQQDPGMELHLIHYSYGVNSTEKGDLSSESTVSRIRTEHFPLTLESARPSHTSQYLCASREGGITEAFFGQGTRLTVV.

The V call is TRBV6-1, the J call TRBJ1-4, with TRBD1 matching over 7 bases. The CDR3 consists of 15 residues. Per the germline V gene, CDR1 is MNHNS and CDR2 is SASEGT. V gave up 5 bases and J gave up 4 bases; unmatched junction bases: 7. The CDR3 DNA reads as TGTGCCAGCAGTCTACAGGGGTATAATAATGAAAAACTGTTTTTT. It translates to CASSLQGYNNEKLFF.

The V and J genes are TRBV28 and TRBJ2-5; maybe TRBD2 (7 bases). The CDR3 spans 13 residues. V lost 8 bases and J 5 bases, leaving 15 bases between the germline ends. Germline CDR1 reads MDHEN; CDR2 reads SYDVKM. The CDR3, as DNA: TGTGCCAGCTCCAGGGGAGGGCCGGAGACCCAGTACTTC. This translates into CASSRGGPETQYF.

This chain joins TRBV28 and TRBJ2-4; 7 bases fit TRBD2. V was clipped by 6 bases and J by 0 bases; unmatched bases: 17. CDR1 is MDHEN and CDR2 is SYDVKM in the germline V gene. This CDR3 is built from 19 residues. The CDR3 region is CASSRGLVGVGEAKNIQYF. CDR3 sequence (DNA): TGTGCCAGCAGCCGCGGACTAGTGGGGGTTGGGGAAGCCAAAAACATTCAGTACTTC.

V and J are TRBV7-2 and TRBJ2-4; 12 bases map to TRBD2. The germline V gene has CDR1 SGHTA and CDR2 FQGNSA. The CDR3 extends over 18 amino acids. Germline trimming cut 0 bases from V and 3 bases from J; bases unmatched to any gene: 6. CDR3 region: CASSLARLAGGRKNIQYF. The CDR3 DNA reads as TGTGCCAGCAGCTTAGCTCGGCTAGCGGGAGGGCGCAAAAACATTCAGTACTTC. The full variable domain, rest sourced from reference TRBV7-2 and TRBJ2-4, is GAGVSQSPSNKVTEKGKDVELRCDPISGHTALYWYRQSLGQGLEFLIYFQGNSAPDKSGLPSDRFSAERTGGSVSTLTIQRTQQEDSAVYLCASSLARLAGGRKNIQYFGAGTRLSVL.

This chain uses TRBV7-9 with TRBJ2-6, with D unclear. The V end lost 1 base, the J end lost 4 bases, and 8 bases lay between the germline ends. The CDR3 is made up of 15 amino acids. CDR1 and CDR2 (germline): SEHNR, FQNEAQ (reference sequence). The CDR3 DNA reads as TGTGCCAGCAGCTTAGTTCGTTCCGGGGCCAACGTCCTGACTTTC. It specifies CASSLVRSGANVLTF.